These 8 T cell receptor beta chains were sequenced from one sample in a study of human T cells and chemical hapten exposure. TCRdb re-derived calls from the RACE reads in MiXCR, one entry per CDR3 protein. The repertoire holds 85,000 to 95,000 distinct CDR3 sequences, with roughly 8% as singletons. Time point here: healthy volunteer bleed at 2 weeks. Unfractionated whole blood was the source of the extracted total RNA. Input material: whole blood. The receptors derive from a female donor in good health. Some clones in this sample may be carry-over from other donors' samples.

The genes are TRBV6-6 and TRBJ1-5, with unresolved D. The V gene's germline CDR1 is MNHNY and CDR2 SVGAGI (reference sequence). This CDR3 is 13 amino acids long. V lost 4 bases to trimming and J lost 5 bases, with 9 bases between them. In nucleotides, the CDR3 is TGTGCCAGCAGTTGGGAGCGGGATCAGCCCCAGCATTTT. It codes for CASSWERDQPQHF.

This chain links TRBV7-6 with TRBJ2-2; TRBD2 matches 8 bases. The CDR3 runs to 15 residues. Per germline, CDR1 SGHVS and CDR2 FNYEAQ. V shed 1 base and J 6 bases; nucleotides not matched to a gene: 4. The CDR3 loop is CASSLGGSGAGELFF. The CDR3 region has the DNA TGTGCCAGCAGCTTAGGGGGTAGCGGGGCCGGGGAGCTGTTTTTT.

The rearrangement joins TRBV11-2 to TRBJ1-5; weak D call: TRBD1 (6 bases). Trimming removed 5 bases at V and 3 bases at J, with 11 bases between. CDR1 SGHAT and CDR2 FQNNGV come from the germline V gene. This CDR3 is 14 amino acids long. The CDR3 loop is CASSLTGTNQPQHF. In DNA form, the CDR3 reads TGTGCCAGCAGCCTTACAGGGACCAATCAGCCCCAGCATTTT.

This clonotype has only a few counts. The chain uses TRBV20-1 and TRBJ1-1, with TRBD1 as a possible D gene (5 bases). The CDR3 consists of 12 residues. V lost 3 bases to trimming and J lost 5 bases, with 10 bases between them. Looked up from germline, CDR1 is DFQATT and CDR2 is SNEGSKA (reference sequence). The CDR3 bases are TGCAGTGCTAGGTGGGGGGGAACTGAAGCTTTCTTT. Translated: CSARWGGTEAFF.

This clonotype was seen only a few times. This chain joins TRBV5-1 and TRBJ2-7; D is perhaps TRBD1 (6 bases). CDR3 length equals 15 residues. Between the trimmed V and J ends, which lost 0 bases and 1 base, there was a span of 11 bases. Germline lookup yields CDR1 SGHRS and CDR2 YFSETQ. CDR3: CASSLDWGPSYEQYF. CDR3 in DNA: TGCGCCAGCAGCTTGGATTGGGGGCCTTCCTACGAGCAGTACTTC.

This clonotype showed up many times. This CDR3 reads CAISEPFSTVYEQYF. In DNA, the CDR3 is TGTGCCATCAGTGAGCCCTTTTCGACAGTCTACGAGCAGTACTTC. The rearrangement links TRBV10-3 to TRBJ2-7, with a weak D call TRBD1 (5 bases). V was shortened by 2 bases and J by 3 bases, with 14 bases between the two germline ends. Germline V gives CDR1 ENHRY, CDR2 SYGVKD. This CDR3 has 15 residues.

The chain combines TRBV20-1 with TRBJ2-5, with 7 bases fitting TRBD1. J lost 3 bases, V lost 3 bases, and 4 bases had no gene match. This CDR3 comprises 13 residues. Germline CDR1 reads DFQATT; CDR2 reads SNEGSKA (reference sequence). This chain's CDR3 is CSASTGAKETQYF. In DNA form, the CDR3 reads TGCAGTGCTAGTACAGGGGCCAAAGAGACCCAGTACTTC.

The CDR3 bases are TGCGCCAGCAGCCCTGGACATATAGCGGGGCCCCAGCATTTT. This gives the protein CASSPGHIAGPQHF. The chain is built from TRBV4-1 and TRBJ1-5, with a possible D match to TRBD1 (5 bases). The CDR3 totals 14 residues. CDR1 and CDR2 (germline): MGHRA, YSYEKL. V was clipped by 4 bases and J by 9 bases, with 16 bases between them.